The following is a T cell receptor beta chain sequence with its context. These data come from a study of read filtering for tumor transcriptome and immune sequencing. V was clipped by 6 bases and J by 7 bases, with 15 bases between them. There are 13 residues in the CDR3. The germline V gene encodes CDR1 MNHEY and CDR2 SVGAGI. The library was built from roughly 400 ng RNA with molecular barcoded adaptors for alpha/delta and beta/gamma chains. TCRdb fed the reads into MiXCR, producing one record per CDR3 protein. Of tens of thousands of distinct CDR3 sequences in the sample, 20% were seen once. The specimen sequenced was a population of CD138-negative cells sorted from bone marrow. The sequence came from a donor aged 40 or over with multiple myeloma. V and J are TRBV6-5 and TRBJ1-2; D remains unclear. The CDR3 bases are TGTGCCAGCAGGTCCTCGGGGAGTTTTGGCTACACCTTC. The encoded protein is CASRSSGSFGYTF.